The subject of this entry is one T cell receptor beta chain. Germline loops: CDR1 MGHDK, CDR2 SYGVNS. The CDR3 sequence is 17 residues long. Between the trimmed V and J ends, which lost 4 bases and 7 bases, there was a span of 22 bases. This sample is part of a study of blood T cell repertoires in COVID-19. The wider study: Whether acute or convalescent, the COVID-19 samples came from the United States, Italy and Spain.

Authors' data handling: Estimates of nucleated cell counts were drawn from the amplification of reference gene primers. The table came from immunoSEQ multiplex PCR; TCRdb's copy has only in-frame clones and leaves some out. The DNA gave D and trimming, while V, J and clone size come from that table. The sample carries fewer than 90,000 clones, 86% recorded once. This sequence was found in a man in his 70s with active COVID-19. Sequencing was done on a sample of peripheral blood. This rearrangement joins TRBV25-1 to TRBJ2-2; a possible D gene is TRBD2 (6 bases). The CDR3 DNA is TGTGCCAGCAGTGCCCGACGTGTGCGCGGGGCGGTCGGGGAGCTGTTTTTT. Its protein is CASSARRVRGAVGELFF.